The entry that follows covers one T cell receptor (beta chain) sequence. Its specificity is unknown. The CDR3 runs to 19 residues. Looked up from germline, CDR1 is SGHNT and CDR2 is YYREEE (reference sequence). The junction had 13 bases not matched to a gene; V was cut back by 4 bases and J by 1 base. Peripheral blood came from all dose cohorts at three timepoints. This record belongs to a study of OX40 agonist ivuxolimab in advanced cancers. Study-wide context: Anti-PD-1, anti-PD-L1 or anti-CTLA-4 therapy given earlier was allowed, and around 40% had some. Partial responses were achieved by three patients: one hepatocellular carcinoma, two cutaneous melanoma.

This table comes from immunoSEQ multiplex PCR, and its TCRdb copy is limited to in-frame clones, with some not included. The table has about 69,000 clones, 91% seen once; the top ten hold about 0.3%. Study-wide results and caveats: At 0.1 to 3.0 mg/kg and by week 6, CD4+ and CD8+ T cells in the blood had expanded clonally.

Sequenced here: CD4+ or CD8+ T cells sorted from blood, sampled in a trial of the OX40 agonist ivuxolimab. The genes are TRBV5-4 and TRBJ2-6; 8 nucleotides line up with TRBD1. This clonotype was obtained from an adult with an advanced solid tumor such as melanoma, head and neck, liver or kidney cancer. In DNA, the CDR3 is TGTGCCAGCAGCCATGGACAGGGACAGTTCGGGTCTGGGGCCAACGTCCTGACTTTC. Protein product: CASSHGQGQFGSGANVLTF.